In its sample, the clone carrying this T cell receptor (beta chain) was seen many times. The data belong to a study of T cells in Graves' hyperthyroidism and ophthalmopathy. Amplified TCR beta CDR3 regions derived from RNA transcripts. Initially, a first-round RT-PCR of the TCR CDR3 employed the HTBI primer set. In TCRdb, the multiplex PCR reads were re-called with MiXCR into one record per CDR3 protein. The table includes nearly 600,000 distinct CDR3 sequences, about 15% detected once. At first hyperthyroidism diagnosis, before any ophthalmopathy symptoms, the blood sample was collected. CDR1 and CDR2 (germline): SGDLS, YYNGEE. The CDR3 totals 14 residues. The V gene end was trimmed by 2 bases and the J gene end by 9 bases; junction bases not matched to a gene: 7.

Sequenced input: blood. The receptor was isolated from a woman aged 25 to 39 with Graves' hyperthyroidism that later progressed to Graves' ophthalmopathy. This chain joins TRBV9 and TRBJ2-1, with 8 bases that match TRBD2. The CDR3 nucleotides read TGTGCCAGCAGCGTGGCTAGCGGGTTCCTTGAGCAGTTCTTC. Its protein product is CASSVASGFLEQFF.